This T cell receptor (beta chain) was captured by sequencing in a study of T cells in Graves' hyperthyroidism and ophthalmopathy. Template material for amplifying TCR beta CDR3 regions consisted of RNA transcripts. With the HTBI primer set, the TCR CDR3 went through a first round of RT-PCR. TCRdb ran MiXCR on the multiplex PCR reads and lists one entry per CDR3 protein. In the table there are about 640,000 distinct CDR3 sequences, 20% of which are singletons. The diagnostic basis comprised clinical symptoms, serum thyroxine and TRAb, thyroid ultrasound and orbital computed tomography. Trimming cost V 7 bases and J 2 bases, with 14 bases left between them. The CDR3 runs 14 residues. Germline assignment: CDR1 MNHNS and CDR2 SASEGT.

The sample taken for sequencing was blood. The rearrangement links TRBV6-1 to TRBJ2-5; a possible D gene is TRBD2 (5 bases). This TCR was recovered from a man aged 25-40 years with Graves' ophthalmopathy. The CDR3 reads CASNPPGVQETQYF. In DNA form, the CDR3 reads TGTGCCAGCAACCCCCCCGGGGTTCAAGAGACCCAGTACTTC.